One and the same sample provided the 21 T cell receptor beta chains below, sequenced in a study of post-analysis software for immune sequencing data. No antigen is known for these receptors. Unique molecular identifiers were present in the TCR beta cDNA libraries. A single record per CDR3 protein comes from TCRdb applying MiXCR to the PCR reads. Found here are about 150,000 distinct CDR3 sequences, roughly 31% of them singletons; the top ten hold approximately 1.5%. The study, taken as a whole, reports: Higher frequency in patients than in controls was seen for 5 or 6 TRBV segments, with TRBV5-6, TRBV5-1 and TRBV20-1 among them.

Sequenced material: blood. The receptors derive from a girl aged 5 to 17 with multiple sclerosis.

This clonotype was picked up many times. The chain carries TRBV3-1 and TRBJ2-7; D gene ambiguous. The CDR3 is 16 amino acids. CDR1 and CDR2 (germline): LGHDT, YNNKEL (reference sequence). The germline V and J ends were trimmed by 0 bases and 4 bases, with 16 bases remaining between them. In DNA, the CDR3 is TGTGCCAGCAGCCAAGAAACCCAATTTCCGACATACGAGCAGTACTTC. Amino acid sequence: CASSQETQFPTYEQYF.

J is TRBJ1-1 and V is TRBV9; D unresolved. Germline CDR1 and CDR2: SGDLS and YYNGEE. V was shortened by 0 bases and J by 2 bases, with 5 bases between the two germline ends. The CDR3 spans 13 residues. The CDR3 nucleotides are TGTGCCAGCAGCGTAGACACAAACACTGAAGCTTTCTTT. This codes for CASSVDTNTEAFF.

For this clonotype: This may be a read error: a much more frequent sequence differs by one nucleotide. The V gene is TRBV9, the J gene TRBJ2-4; D is unclear. The DNA end is a closer match to TRBJ2-7, so the J assignment may be wrong. The CDR3 is 15 amino acids. Germline CDR1 reads SGDLS; CDR2 reads YYNGEE. CDR3 coding DNA: TGTGCCAGCGGCCCAGCTTTACAAGGGCTGTACGAGCAGTACTTC. It yields the protein CASGPALQGLYEQYF.

Notes on this clonotype: Just one base apart from a much larger clone, this may be a read error. The rearrangement joins TRBV7-2 to TRBJ1-2; 8 bases line up with TRBD1. This CDR3 contains 15 residues. CDR1 is SGHTA and CDR2 is FQGNSA in the germline V gene. The CDR3 loop is CVSSSGQGLDYGYTF. The CDR3 region has the DNA TGTGTCAGCAGCTCCGGACAGGGACTTGACTATGGCTACACCTTC. The full variable domain, with the rest looked up from reference TRBV7-2 and TRBJ1-2, is GAGVSQSPSNKVTEKGKDVELRCDPISGHTALYWYRQSLGQGLEFLIYFQGNSAPDKSGLPSDRFSAERTGGSVSTLTIQRTQQEDSAVYLCVSSSGQGLDYGYTFGSGTRLTVV.

This clonotype was detected a few times. The chain joins TRBV5-1 to TRBJ2-7; a weak D match, TRBD2 (7 bases). The CDR3 is made up of 16 amino acids. Deletions cut 4 bases from V and 0 bases from J, with 17 bases between. The germline V gene encodes CDR1 SGHRS and CDR2 YFSETQ. CDR3 protein: CASSPYGGGSSYEQYF. The DNA for the CDR3 is TGCGCCAGCAGCCCGTATGGGGGCGGGAGCTCCTACGAGCAGTACTTC.

This clonotype was counted many times. The V call is TRBV20-1, the J call TRBJ2-7; D gene unclear. Germline CDR1 reads DFQATT; CDR2 reads SNEGSKA (reference sequence). Trimming cost V 5 bases and J 3 bases, with 17 bases left between them. The CDR3 totals 14 residues. CDR3 amino acids: CSAQRPATRYEQYF. CDR3 nucleotides: TGCAGTGCTCAGAGACCAGCGACCCGCTACGAGCAGTACTTC.

This clonotype was counted only a few times. Given a much more abundant clone one base away, this may be a read error. The chain couples TRBV4-1 to TRBJ2-1, with 7 bases that match TRBD1. Per the germline V gene, CDR1 is MGHRA and CDR2 is YSYEKL. This CDR3 is built from 14 residues. The CDR3 loop is CTSSRRTGWDEQFF. DNA for the CDR3: TGCACCAGCAGCCGACGGACAGGATGGGATGAGCAGTTCTTC.

This clonotype was counted at least ten times. The genes are TRBV28 and TRBJ2-7; the D is unclear. This CDR3 spans 13 amino acids. V was clipped by 5 bases and J by 1 base, with 9 bases between them. Germline CDR1 is MDHEN and CDR2 is SYDVKM. CDR3 DNA sequence: TGTGCCAGCAGTCCTCCCCCTTCCTACGAGCAGTACTTC. Amino acids: CASSPPPSYEQYF.

This clonotype was counted between two and nine times. V and J are TRBV14 and TRBJ1-1; D gene unclear. V shed 4 bases and J shed 1 base, with 7 bases lying between them. This CDR3 is 13 amino acids long. Germline V lookup: CDR1 SGHDN, CDR2 FVKESK. The CDR3 nucleotides read TGTGCCAGCAGCCCCGGGCCGAACACTGAAGCTTTCTTT. Translated: CASSPGPNTEAFF.

The chain combines TRBV5-1 with TRBJ2-5; weak D call: TRBD1 (7 bases). The CDR3 runs to 14 residues. Germline V lookup: CDR1 SGHRS, CDR2 YFSETQ. Trimming left V 3 bases short and J 2 bases short, with 11 bases between. The CDR3 region has the DNA TGCGCCAGCAGCTGGAGGGACAGACAAGAGACCCAGTACTTC. This translates into CASSWRDRQETQYF.

This CDR3 reads CSVGESQETQFF. The CDR3 DNA sequence: TGCAGCGTTGGAGAGTCCCAAGAGACCCAGTTCTTC. V gene TRBV29-1 combines with J gene TRBJ2-5; no firm D call. The J call is in doubt because the DNA end fits TRBJ2-1 better. CDR3 length: 12 amino acids. Germline V gives CDR1 SQVTM, CDR2 ANQGSEA.

The chain is built from TRBV7-6 and TRBJ1-4, with 9 bases that match TRBD1. CDR3 length: 15 residues. CDR1 and CDR2 from the germline V gene are SGHVS and FNYEAQ. Germline trimming cut 6 bases from V and 8 bases from J; bases unmatched to any gene: 10. CDR3 DNA: TGTGCCAGCAGTTCAACCACGGGACAGGGAGAAAAACTGTTTTTT. Translated: CASSSTTGQGEKLFF.

At least ten counts were recorded for this clonotype. The V call is TRBV10-3, the J call TRBJ1-2, with D possibly TRBD1 on 6 matching bases. The CDR3 has 16 amino acids. Germline V lookup: CDR1 ENHRY, CDR2 SYGVKD. V shed 9 bases and J shed 4 bases, with 24 bases lying between them. The DNA of the CDR3 is TGTGCCATATGGGGGGGCCAGTTACACGCTTCCTATGGCTACACCTTC. This encodes CAIWGGQLHASYGYTF.

This clonotype was recorded at least ten times. The chain is built from TRBV6-2 or TRBV6-3 and TRBJ2-7; D remains ambiguous. With 1 base removed from V and 4 bases from J, the gap between germline ends came to 8 bases. The V gene's germline CDR1 is MNHEY and CDR2 SVGEGT. This CDR3 is 13 amino acids long. The CDR3 DNA reads TGTGCCAGCAGTTACTTGAACAGATACGAGCAGTACTTC. Protein sequence: CASSYLNRYEQYF.

As concerns this clonotype: This may be a read error: a much more frequent sequence differs by one nucleotide. This chain connects TRBV20-1 to TRBJ2-3; no definite D call. Per the germline V gene, CDR1 is DFQATT and CDR2 is SNEGSKA (reference sequence). CDR3 length equals 11 residues. The CDR3 protein is CRARATLGQYF. The CDR3 region has the DNA TGCAGGGCTAGGGCCACACTTGGGCAGTATTTT.

This clonotype was detected only once. A much larger clone differs from this one at a single base, so this may be a read error. This rearrangement joins TRBV6-5 to TRBJ1-2; 8 positions agree with TRBD1. The CDR3 has 15 amino acids. CDR1 and CDR2 from the germline V gene are MNHEY and SVGAGI. The CDR3 loop reads CARSYLTGGTDGYTF. The CDR3 nucleotides are TGTGCCCGCAGTTACCTCACAGGGGGAACGGATGGCTACACCTTC.

This chain uses TRBV3-1 with TRBJ2-7; no definite D call. CDR3 size: 16 residues. Germline V gene data show CDR1 as LGHDT and CDR2 as YNNKEL (reference sequence). The ends were cut back, 0 bases at V and 0 bases at J, with 12 bases in the middle. The CDR3 DNA is TGTGCCAGCAGCCAAGACCAGAACTACCCCTCCTACGAGCAGTACTTC. Its protein product is CASSQDQNYPSYEQYF.

This clonotype was picked up a small number of times. A much more abundant neighbour one base away suggests this may be a read error. The gene calls are TRBV6-5 and TRBJ2-7; D gene ambiguous. The germline V gene encodes CDR1 MNHEY and CDR2 SVGAGI. This CDR3 is built from 10 residues. The CDR3 spells CASSSYGQYF. In DNA form, the CDR3 reads TGTGCCAGCAGTTCGTACGGGCAGTACTTC.

The V gene is TRBV12-3 or TRBV12-4, the J gene TRBJ1-1; D not resolved. The CDR3 is made up of 15 amino acids. Trimming shortened V by 3 bases and J by 1 base, and 12 bases separated the two germline ends. The CDR3 DNA sequence: TGTGCCAGCAGTTTTGGGTGGGAAGGGAACACTGAAGCTTTCTTT. Encoded protein: CASSFGWEGNTEAFF.

This chain links TRBV27 with TRBJ1-1, with D hard to call. Trimming stripped 0 bases from V and 4 bases from J, with 9 bases between. Germline CDR1 reads MNHEY; CDR2 reads SMNVEV (reference sequence). This CDR3 is built from 14 residues. Here the CDR3 reads CASSLSPEPTEAFF. The CDR3 DNA reads TGTGCCAGCAGTTTATCGCCGGAGCCCACTGAAGCTTTCTTT.

About this clonotype: A much bigger clone sits one base away, suggesting this may be a read error. The chain links TRBV6-1 to TRBJ2-5, with TRBD1 as a possible D gene (11 bases). The J call may not be correct, given that the DNA end is closer to TRBJ2-7. In germline, CDR1 is MNHNS, CDR2 SASEGT. The CDR3 has 16 residues. The CDR3 DNA follows: TGTGCCGCAGGGACAGGGGGAGTAGCGGGGGGACGCGAGCAGTACTTC. The encoded protein is CAAGTGGVAGGREQYF.